The rows below give T cell receptor beta chains drawn from one sample of a study of blood T cell repertoires in COVID-19. The data were produced by immunoSEQ multiplex PCR, yet TCRdb's version contains in-frame clones alone and is incomplete. The sample carries about 76,000 clones, more than 75% recorded once. The sequenced sample was peripheral blood. The receptor source for this set is a human donor in a cohort sampled during active COVID-19. The CDR3 runs from the conserved cysteine through the conserved F or W. A D gene is named only where the DNA matches it firmly. Only part of the rows carry a size: once, few, many, or a class if the clone is expanded.

j_call clone_size v_call d_call cdr3_nt cdr3_aa
TRBJ2-1 - TRBV19 TRBD2 TGTGCCAGTAGCCAAGCGGGGGGGCTCGGTAATGAGCAGTTCTTC CASSQAGGLGNEQFF
TRBJ1-2 once TRBV18 TRBD1 TGTGCCAGCTCCCCACTGACAGGGGATTCCTATGGCTACACCTTC CASSPLTGDSYGYTF
TRBJ1-4 - TRBV2 TRBD1 TGTGCCAGCAGCGAGACAGGGGGAGGAGAAAAACTGTTTTTT CASSETGGGEKLFF
TRBJ2-7 - TRBV6-5 - TGTGCCAGCAGTTACACGGGGATCTCCTACGAGCAGTACTTC CASSYTGISYEQYF
TRBJ1-1 - TRBV12-5 TRBD1 TGTGCTAGTGGTGGGGACAGGGGATACACTGAAGCTTTCTTT CASGGDRGYTEAFF
TRBJ2-5 - TRBV5-1 - TGCGCCAGCAGCTTGGGTAGTCCAAAAGAGACCCAGTACTTC CASSLGSPKETQYF
TRBJ1-2 - TRBV12-3/TRBV12-4 TRBD1 TGTGCCAGCAGTTGGACAGGGGAGTTTGGCTACACCTTC CASSWTGEFGYTF
TRBJ1-4 - TRBV5-8 - TGTGCCAGCAGCCTAACTCGAGGAGGAATTGCAACTAATGAAAAACTGTTTTTT CASSLTRGGIATNEKLFF
TRBJ2-2 - TRBV7-2 TRBD1 TGTGCCAGCAGCTCGGGACAGGGGACCGGGGAGCTGTTTTTT CASSSGQGTGELFF
TRBJ1-2 - TRBV7-8 TRBD1 TGTGCCAGCAGCTTCACAGACAGGGGGATTGGCTACACCTTC CASSFTDRGIGYTF
TRBJ2-1 - TRBV11-2 TRBD1 TGTGCCAGCAGGCAGGGGGCCTGGGATGAGCAGTTCTTC CASRQGAWDEQFF
TRBJ2-7 - TRBV6-4 TRBD1 TGTGCCAGCAGCAGACAGAGGGACAGGTCGTCCTACGAGCAGTACTTC CASSRQRDRSSYEQYF
TRBJ1-5 - TRBV3-1/TRBV3-2 TRBD1 TGTGCCAGCAGCCAAGCATCCGGGACAGGGGGTAGCAATCAGCCCCAGCATTTT CASSQASGTGGSNQPQHF
TRBJ2-2 - TRBV2 - TGTGCCAGCATTCCCAGACAGAACACCGGGGAGCTGTTTTTT CASIPRQNTGELFF